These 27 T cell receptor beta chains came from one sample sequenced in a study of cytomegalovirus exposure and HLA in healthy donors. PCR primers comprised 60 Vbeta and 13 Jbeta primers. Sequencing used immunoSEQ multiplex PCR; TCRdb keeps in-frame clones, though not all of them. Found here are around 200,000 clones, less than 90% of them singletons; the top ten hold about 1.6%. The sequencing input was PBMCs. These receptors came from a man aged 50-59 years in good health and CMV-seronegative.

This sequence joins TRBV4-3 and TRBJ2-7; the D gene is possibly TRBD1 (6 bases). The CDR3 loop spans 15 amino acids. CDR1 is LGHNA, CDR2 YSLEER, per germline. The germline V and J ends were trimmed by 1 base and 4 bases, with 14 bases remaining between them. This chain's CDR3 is CASSQAGGAGYEQYF. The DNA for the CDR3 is TGCGCCAGCAGCCAAGCTGGGGGCGCAGGGTACGAGCAGTACTTC.

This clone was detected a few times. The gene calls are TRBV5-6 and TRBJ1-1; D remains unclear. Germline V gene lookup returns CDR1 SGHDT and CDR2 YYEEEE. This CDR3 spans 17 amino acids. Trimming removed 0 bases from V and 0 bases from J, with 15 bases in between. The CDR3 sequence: CASSLGPGTSLNTEAFF. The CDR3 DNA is TGTGCCAGCAGCTTGGGGCCGGGAACCAGTCTGAACACTGAAGCTTTCTTT.

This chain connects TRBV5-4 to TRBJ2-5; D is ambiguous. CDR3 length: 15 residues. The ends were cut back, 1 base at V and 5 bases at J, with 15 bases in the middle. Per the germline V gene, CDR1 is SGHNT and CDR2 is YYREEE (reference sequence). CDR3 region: CASSLRQARVETQYF. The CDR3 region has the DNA TGTGCCAGCAGCTTGCGGCAGGCGCGCGTGGAGACCCAGTACTTC.

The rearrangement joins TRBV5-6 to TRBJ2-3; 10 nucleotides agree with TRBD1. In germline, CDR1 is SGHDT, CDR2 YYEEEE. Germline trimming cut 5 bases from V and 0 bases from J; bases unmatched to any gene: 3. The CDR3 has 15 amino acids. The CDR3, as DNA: TGTGCCAGCAGTCCGGGACAGGGGAGCACAGATACGCAGTATTTT. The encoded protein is CASSPGQGSTDTQYF.

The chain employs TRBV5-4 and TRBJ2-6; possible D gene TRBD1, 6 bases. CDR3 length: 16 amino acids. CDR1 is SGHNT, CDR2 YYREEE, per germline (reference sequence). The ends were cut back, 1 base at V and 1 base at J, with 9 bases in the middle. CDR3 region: CASSLKGVSGANVLTF. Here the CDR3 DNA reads TGTGCCAGCAGCTTGAAGGGGGTATCTGGGGCCAACGTCCTGACTTTC.

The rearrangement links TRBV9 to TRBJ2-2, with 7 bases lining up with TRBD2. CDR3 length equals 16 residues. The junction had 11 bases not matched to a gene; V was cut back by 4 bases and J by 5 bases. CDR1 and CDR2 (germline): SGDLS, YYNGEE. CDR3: CASSPLTAGLTGELFF. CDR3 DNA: TGTGCCAGCAGCCCCCTGACAGCGGGGTTAACCGGGGAGCTGTTTTTT.

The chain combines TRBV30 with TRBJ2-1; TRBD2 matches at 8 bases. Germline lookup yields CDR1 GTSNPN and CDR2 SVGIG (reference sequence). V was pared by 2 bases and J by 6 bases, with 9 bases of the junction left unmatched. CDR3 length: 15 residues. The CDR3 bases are TGTGCCTGGAGTCGGCGGGTAGCGGGGAGCAATGAGCAGTTCTTC. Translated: CAWSRRVAGSNEQFF. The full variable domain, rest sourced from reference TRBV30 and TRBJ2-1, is SQTIHQWPATLVQPVGSPLSLECTVEGTSNPNLYWYRQAAGRGLQLLFYSVGIGQISSEVPQNLSASRPQDRQFILSSKKLLLSDSGFYLCAWSRRVAGSNEQFFGPGTRLTVL.

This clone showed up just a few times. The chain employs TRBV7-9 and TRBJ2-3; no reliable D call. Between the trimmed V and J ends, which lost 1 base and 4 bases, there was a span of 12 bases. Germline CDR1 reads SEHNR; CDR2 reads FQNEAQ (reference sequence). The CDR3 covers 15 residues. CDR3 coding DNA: TGTGCCAGCAGCTTAGAGGCTAGACGCGCAGATACGCAGTATTTT. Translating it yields CASSLEARRADTQYF. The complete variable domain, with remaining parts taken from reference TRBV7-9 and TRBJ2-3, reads DTGVSQNPRHKITKRGQNVTFRCDPISEHNRLYWYRQTLGQGPEFLTYFQNEAQLEKSRLLSDRFSAERPKGSFSTLEIQRTEQGDSAMYLCASSLEARRADTQYFGPGTRLTVL.

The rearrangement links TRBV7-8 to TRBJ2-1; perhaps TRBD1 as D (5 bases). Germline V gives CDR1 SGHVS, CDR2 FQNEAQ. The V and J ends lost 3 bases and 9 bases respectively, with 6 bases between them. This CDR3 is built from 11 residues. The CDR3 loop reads CASSLGPEQFF. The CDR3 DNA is TGTGCCAGCAGCTTGGGGCCTGAGCAGTTCTTC.

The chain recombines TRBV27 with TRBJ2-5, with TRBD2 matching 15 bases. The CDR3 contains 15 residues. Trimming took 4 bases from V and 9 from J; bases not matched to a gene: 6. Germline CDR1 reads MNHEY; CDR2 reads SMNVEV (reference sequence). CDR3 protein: CASSYGTSGRWAQYF. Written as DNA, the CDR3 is TGTGCCAGCAGTTATGGGACTAGCGGGAGGTGGGCCCAGTACTTC.

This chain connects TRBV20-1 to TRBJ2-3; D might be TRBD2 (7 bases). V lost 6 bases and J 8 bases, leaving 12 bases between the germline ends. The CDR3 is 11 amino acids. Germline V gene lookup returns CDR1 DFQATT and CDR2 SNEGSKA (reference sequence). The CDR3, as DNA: TGCAGTGCAGATGGGGGGGCTACGCAGTATTTT. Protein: CSADGGATQYF.

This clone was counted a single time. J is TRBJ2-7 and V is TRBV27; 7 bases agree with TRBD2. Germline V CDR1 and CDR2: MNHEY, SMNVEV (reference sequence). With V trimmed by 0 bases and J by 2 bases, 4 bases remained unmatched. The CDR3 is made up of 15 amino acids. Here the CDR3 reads CASSLSVGGTYEQYF. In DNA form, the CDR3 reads TGTGCCAGCAGTTTATCAGTCGGGGGGACCTACGAGCAGTACTTC.

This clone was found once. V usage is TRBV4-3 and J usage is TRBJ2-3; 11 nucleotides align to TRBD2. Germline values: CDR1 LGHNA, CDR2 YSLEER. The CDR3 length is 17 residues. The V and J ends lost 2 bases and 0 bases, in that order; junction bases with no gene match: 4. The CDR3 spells CASSQLAGGPSTDTQYF. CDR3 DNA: TGCGCCAGCAGCCAATTAGCGGGGGGGCCTAGCACAGATACGCAGTATTTT.

The CDR3 reads CASSQDDTSYEQYF. The DNA for the CDR3 is TGTGCCAGCAGCCAAGATGACACATCCTACGAGCAGTACTTC. The chain is built from TRBV4-2 and TRBJ2-7; D gene uncertain. Germline CDR1 LGHNA, CDR2 YNFKEQ. This CDR3 comprises 14 residues. Trimming left V 0 bases short and J 1 base short, with 7 bases between.

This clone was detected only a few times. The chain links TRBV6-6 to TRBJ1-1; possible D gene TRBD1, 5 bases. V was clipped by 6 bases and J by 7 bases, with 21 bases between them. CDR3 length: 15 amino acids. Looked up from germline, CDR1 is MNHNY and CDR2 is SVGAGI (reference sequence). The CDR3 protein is CASRPLRAGLHEAFF. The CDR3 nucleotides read TGTGCCAGCAGACCTCTCAGGGCCGGGCTACATGAAGCTTTCTTT.

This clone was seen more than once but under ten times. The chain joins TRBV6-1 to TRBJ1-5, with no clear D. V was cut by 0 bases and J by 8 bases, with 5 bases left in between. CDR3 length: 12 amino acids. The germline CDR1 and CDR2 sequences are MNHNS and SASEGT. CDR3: CASSEAPEPQHF. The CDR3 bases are TGTGCCAGCAGTGAAGCACCGGAGCCCCAGCATTTT.

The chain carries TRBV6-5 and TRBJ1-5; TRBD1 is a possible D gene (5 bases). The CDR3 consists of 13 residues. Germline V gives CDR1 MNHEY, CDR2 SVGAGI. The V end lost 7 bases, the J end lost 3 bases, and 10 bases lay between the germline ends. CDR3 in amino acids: CASTGGINQPQHF. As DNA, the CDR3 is TGTGCCAGCACTGGGGGGATCAATCAGCCCCAGCATTTT.

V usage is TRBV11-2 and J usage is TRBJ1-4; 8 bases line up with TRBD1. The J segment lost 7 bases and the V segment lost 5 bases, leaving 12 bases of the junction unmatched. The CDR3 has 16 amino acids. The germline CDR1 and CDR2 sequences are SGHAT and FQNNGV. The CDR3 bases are TGTGCCAGCAGCCCGGCCAGGGGGCATTTGAGTGAAAAACTGTTTTTT. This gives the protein CASSPARGHLSEKLFF. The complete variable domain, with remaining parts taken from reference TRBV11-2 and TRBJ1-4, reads EAGVAQSPRYKIIEKRQSVAFWCNPISGHATLYWYQQILGQGPKLLIQFQNNGVVDDSQLPKDRFSAERLKGVDSTLKIQPAKLEDSAVYLCASSPARGHLSEKLFFGSGTQLSVL.

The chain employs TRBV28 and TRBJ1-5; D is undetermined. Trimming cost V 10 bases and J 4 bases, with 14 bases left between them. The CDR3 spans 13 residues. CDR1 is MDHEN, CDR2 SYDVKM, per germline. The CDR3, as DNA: TGTGCCACTACGGGAGTGTTAAATCAGCCCCAGCATTTT. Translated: CATTGVLNQPQHF.

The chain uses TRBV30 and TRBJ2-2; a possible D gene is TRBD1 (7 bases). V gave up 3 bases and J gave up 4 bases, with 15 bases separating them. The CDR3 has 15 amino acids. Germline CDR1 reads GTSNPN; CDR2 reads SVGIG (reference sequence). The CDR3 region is CAWRPPGGITGELFF. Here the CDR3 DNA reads TGTGCCTGGAGGCCCCCAGGGGGGATCACCGGGGAGCTGTTTTTT.

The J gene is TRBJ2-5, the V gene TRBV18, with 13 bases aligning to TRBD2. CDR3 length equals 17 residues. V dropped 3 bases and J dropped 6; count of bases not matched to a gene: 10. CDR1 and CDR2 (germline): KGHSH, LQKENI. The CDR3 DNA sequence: TGTGCCAGCTCACCCACAGGACTAGCGGGAGCCGGAAAGACCCAGTACTTC. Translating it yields CASSPTGLAGAGKTQYF.

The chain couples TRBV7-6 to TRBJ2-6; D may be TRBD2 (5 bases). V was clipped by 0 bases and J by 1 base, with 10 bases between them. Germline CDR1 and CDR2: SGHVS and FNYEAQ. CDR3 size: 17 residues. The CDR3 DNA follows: TGTGCCAGCAGCTTAGCGCTTCCGGGGTCTGGGGCCAACGTCCTGACTTTC. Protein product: CASSLALPGSGANVLTF.

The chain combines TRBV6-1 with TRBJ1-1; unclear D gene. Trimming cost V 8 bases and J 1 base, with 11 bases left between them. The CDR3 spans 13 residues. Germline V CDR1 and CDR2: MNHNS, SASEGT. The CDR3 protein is CASFPGWNTEAFF. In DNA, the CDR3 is TGTGCCAGCTTTCCAGGATGGAACACTGAAGCTTTCTTT.

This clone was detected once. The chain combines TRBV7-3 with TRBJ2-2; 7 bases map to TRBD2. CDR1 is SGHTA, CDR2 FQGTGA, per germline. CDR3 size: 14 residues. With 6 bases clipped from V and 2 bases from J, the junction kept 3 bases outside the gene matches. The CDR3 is CASSRDYNTGELFF. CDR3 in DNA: TGTGCCAGCAGTCGGGACTATAACACCGGGGAGCTGTTTTTT.

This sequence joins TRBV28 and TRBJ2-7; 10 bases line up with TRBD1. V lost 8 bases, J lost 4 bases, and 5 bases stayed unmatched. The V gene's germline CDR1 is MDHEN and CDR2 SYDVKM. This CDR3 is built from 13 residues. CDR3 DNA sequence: TGTGCCAGCGGGCCGGGACAGGGGTACGAGCAGTACTTC. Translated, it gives CASGPGQGYEQYF.

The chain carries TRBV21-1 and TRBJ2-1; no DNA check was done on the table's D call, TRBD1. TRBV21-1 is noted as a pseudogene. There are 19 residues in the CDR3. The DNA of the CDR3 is TGTGCCAGCAGCAAATTCCCCGAGGCTCCGGGACAGGGGGCTTGTGAGCAGTTCTTC. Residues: CASSKFPEAPGQGACEQFF.

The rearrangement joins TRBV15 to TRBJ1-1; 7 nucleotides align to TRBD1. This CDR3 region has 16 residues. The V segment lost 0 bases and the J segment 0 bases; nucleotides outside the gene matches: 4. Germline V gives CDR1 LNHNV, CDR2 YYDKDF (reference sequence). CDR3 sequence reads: CATSRERTGLNTEAFF. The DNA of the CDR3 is TGTGCCACCAGCAGAGAGCGGACAGGCCTGAACACTGAAGCTTTCTTT. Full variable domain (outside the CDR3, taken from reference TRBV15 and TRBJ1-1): DAMVIQNPRYQVTQFGKPVTLSCSQTLNHNVMYWYQQKSSQAPKLLFHYYDKDFNNEADTPDNFQSRRPNTSFCFLDIRSPGLGDTAMYLCATSRERTGLNTEAFFGQGTRLTVV.